Below are 27 T cell receptor beta chains sequenced from a single sample in a study of T cells in Graves' hyperthyroidism and ophthalmopathy. What was amplified from RNA transcripts were TCR beta CDR3 regions. TCR CDR3 underwent first-round RT-PCR with the HTBI primer set. Via MiXCR, TCRdb re-called the multiplex PCR reads, giving one row per CDR3 protein. Of 250,000 to 300,000 distinct CDR3 sequences listed, approximately 13% were seen once; the top ten hold roughly 7.9%. Sequenced: blood. Every receptor here comes from a woman in her thirties or forties with Graves' hyperthyroidism.

The table lists this clonotype with many counts. The chain links TRBV7-2 to TRBJ2-1; 7 bases map to TRBD2. The CDR3 is 15 residues long. The ends lost 4 bases at V and 6 bases at J; junction bases unmatched: 9. In germline, CDR1 is SGHTA, CDR2 FQGNSA. The CDR3 is CASSSQAGEGNEQFF. In DNA form, the CDR3 reads TGTGCCAGCAGCTCCCAGGCGGGAGAAGGCAATGAGCAGTTCTTC.

This clonotype was seen repeatedly, ten times or more. V gene TRBV6-1 combines with J gene TRBJ2-7, with D possibly TRBD2 on 7 matching bases. Between the trimmed V and J ends, which lost 5 bases and 2 bases, there was a span of 16 bases. This CDR3 region has 15 residues. Germline V gene sequence: CDR1 MNHNS, CDR2 SASEGT. CDR3: CASSYQWEGAYEQYF. The CDR3 nucleotides read TGTGCCAGCAGTTATCAATGGGAGGGGGCCTACGAGCAGTACTTC.

The sample holds a few counts of this clonotype. This chain links TRBV5-1 with TRBJ1-4, with D tentatively TRBD1 (5 bases). The length of the CDR3 is 16 residues. The ends were cut back, 3 bases at V and 3 bases at J, with 15 bases in the middle. In germline, CDR1 is SGHRS, CDR2 YFSETQ. The CDR3: CASSSGSTGANEKLFF. CDR3 DNA: TGCGCCAGCAGCTCTGGATCCACGGGGGCTAATGAAAAACTGTTTTTT.

Many counts were recorded for this clonotype. V and J are TRBV7-9 and TRBJ1-1, with no clear D. V was clipped by 0 bases and J by 5 bases, with 10 bases between them. The CDR3 is made up of 14 amino acids. Looked up from germline, CDR1 is SEHNR and CDR2 is FQNEAQ (reference sequence). The CDR3 DNA is TGTGCCAGCAGCTTAGCCCCCTTGGGGACTGAAGCTTTCTTT. Its translation: CASSLAPLGTEAFF.

This clonotype was counted between two and nine times. This chain links TRBV5-5 with TRBJ2-7; D may be TRBD2 (6 bases). This CDR3 spans 16 amino acids. The V gene's germline CDR1 is SGHKS and CDR2 YYEKEE (reference sequence). Trimming shortened V by 0 bases and J by 3 bases, and 16 bases separated the two germline ends. The CDR3 is CASSLARTTAIYEQYF. CDR3 nucleotides: TGTGCCAGCAGCTTGGCCCGGACTACAGCAATCTACGAGCAGTACTTC. The whole variable domain, remainder taken from reference TRBV5-5 and TRBJ2-7, is DAGVTQSPTHLIKTRGQQVTLRCSPISGHKSVSWYQQVLGQGPQFIFQYYEKEERGRGNFPDRFSARQFPNYSSELNVNALLLGDSALYLCASSLARTTAIYEQYFGPGTRLTVT.

Regarding this clonotype: Being one base from a much bigger clone, this may be a read error. V usage is TRBV20-1 and J usage is TRBJ2-7; 13 bases align to TRBD2. This CDR3 region has 15 residues. Germline-derived CDR1 and CDR2 are DFQATT and SNEGSKA (reference sequence). The CDR3 DNA sequence: TGCGGTGCTAGAAGCCCGACTAGCGGGAGGTACGAGCAGTACTTC. It translates to CGARSPTSGRYEQYF.

This clonotype was recorded many times. This chain joins TRBV14 and TRBJ2-7; 7 positions agree with TRBD2. Germline trimming cut 2 bases from V and 6 bases from J; bases unmatched to any gene: 7. This CDR3 has 14 amino acids. The germline gives CDR1 SGHDN, CDR2 FVKESK. DNA of the CDR3: TGTGCCAGCAGCCAACGGGCGGGAGTCGGCGAGCAGTACTTC. It yields the protein CASSQRAGVGEQYF.

The chain links TRBV19 to TRBJ1-2; D unclear. The CDR3 contains 15 residues. Germline V gene data show CDR1 as LNHDA and CDR2 as SQIVND (reference sequence). The ends were cut back, 4 bases at V and 3 bases at J, with 15 bases in the middle. CDR3 sequence (DNA): TGTGCCAGTAGTAAGCCGGCGGAAGTTTACTATGGCTACACCTTC. Protein: CASSKPAEVYYGYTF.

This chain links TRBV19 with TRBJ2-3, with D tentatively TRBD1 (5 bases). V was shortened by 3 bases and J by 2 bases, with 15 bases between the two germline ends. The CDR3 consists of 16 residues. Germline V lookup: CDR1 LNHDA, CDR2 SQIVND (reference sequence). CDR3 DNA sequence: TGTGCCAGTAGTATTCCCGGGCAGGGAAACACAGATACGCAGTATTTT. The encoded protein is CASSIPGQGNTDTQYF.

This clonotype was detected a few times. The chain couples TRBV10-3 to TRBJ2-7; the D gene could be TRBD1 or TRBD2 (5 bases each). V was clipped by 0 bases and J by 1 base, with 7 bases between them. CDR1 and CDR2 from the germline V gene are ENHRY and SYGVKD. This CDR3 spans 14 amino acids. DNA of the CDR3: TGTGCCATCAGTGAGTCGAGGGGATCCTACGAGCAGTACTTC. Translating it yields CAISESRGSYEQYF.

This clonotype was found many times. This chain links TRBV12-3 or TRBV12-4 with TRBJ2-1; D may be TRBD1 (6 bases). Trimming removed 8 bases at V and 0 bases at J, with 14 bases between. The CDR3 runs 15 residues. CDR3 DNA: TGTGCCAGCGACAACCCAGGGGACTCCTACAATGAGCAGTTCTTC. This sequence encodes CASDNPGDSYNEQFF.

This clonotype was counted ten times or more. CDR3 in amino acids: CASSHPRDGNYGYTF. The CDR3, as DNA: TGTGCCAGCAGCCATCCCCGGGACGGTAACTATGGCTACACCTTC. The chain links TRBV7-9 to TRBJ1-2, with D possibly TRBD1 on 5 matching bases. CDR3 length: 15 residues. Germline V gives CDR1 SEHNR, CDR2 FQNEAQ (reference sequence). Trimming removed 5 bases at V and 1 base at J, with 14 bases between.

The chain couples TRBV3-1 to TRBJ2-7, with D perhaps assigned TRBD1 or TRBD2 (5 bases each). This CDR3 is 14 amino acids long. V was shortened by 6 bases and J by 0 bases, with 12 bases between the two germline ends. Germline assignment: CDR1 LGHDT and CDR2 YNNKEL (reference sequence). In nucleotides, the CDR3 is TGTGCCAGCAGGGATACAGGAGGCTCCTACGAGCAGTACTTC. Encoded protein: CASRDTGGSYEQYF.

This clonotype was seen at least ten times. This sequence joins TRBV5-1 and TRBJ2-1, with 7 bases matching TRBD2. The CDR3 covers 12 residues. The germline gives CDR1 SGHRS, CDR2 YFSETQ. V was pared by 7 bases and J by 9 bases, with 7 bases of the junction left unmatched. Here the CDR3 reads CASQTSTSEQFF. The CDR3 DNA follows: TGCGCCAGCCAGACTAGCACAAGTGAGCAGTTCTTC. The variable domain in full, completed from reference TRBV5-1 and TRBJ2-1, reads KAGVTQTPRYLIKTRGQQVTLSCSPISGHRSVSWYQQTPGQGLQFLFEYFSETQRNKGNFPGRFSGRQFSNSRSEMNVSTLELGDSALYLCASQTSTSEQFFGPGTRLTVL.

In this sample, this clonotype turned up many times. V gene TRBV10-3 combines with J gene TRBJ1-1; weak D call: TRBD1 (5 bases). With 8 bases removed from V and 3 bases from J, the gap between germline ends came to 13 bases. This CDR3 comprises 13 residues. Germline assignment: CDR1 ENHRY and CDR2 SYGVKD. The CDR3 loop reads CAILPQGHTEAFF. Written as DNA, the CDR3 is TGTGCCATCCTACCCCAGGGACACACTGAAGCTTTCTTT.

This clonotype was seen at least ten times. This chain uses TRBV29-1 with TRBJ2-1; D is unclear. The V gene lost 4 bases and the J gene lost 4 bases, with 14 bases spanning the gap. Germline CDR1 is SQVTM and CDR2 is ANQGSEA. The CDR3 covers 14 residues. The CDR3 reads CSVVPADKYNEQFF. As DNA, the CDR3 is TGCAGCGTTGTCCCTGCGGATAAATACAATGAGCAGTTCTTC.

This clonotype was seen once. A much larger clone lies a single base off, so this may be a read error. The rearrangement joins TRBV20-1 to TRBJ1-2; D remains ambiguous. The CDR3 is made up of 12 amino acids. Germline loops: CDR1 DFQATT, CDR2 SNEGSKA (reference sequence). The V and J ends lost 6 bases and 2 bases respectively, with 10 bases between them. The CDR3 protein is CSAAPPNYGYTF. The CDR3 region has the DNA TGCAGTGCAGCCCCCCCCAACTATGGCTACACCTTC.

In this sample, this clonotype turned up many times. The V gene is TRBV12-3 or TRBV12-4, the J gene TRBJ1-1, with a tentative D call TRBD1 (5 bases). This CDR3 comprises 14 residues. V lost 5 bases, J lost 1 base, and 11 bases lay in between. CDR3 DNA: TGTGCCAGCAGTCCAGGGTTGGGGAACACTGAAGCTTTCTTT. Protein: CASSPGLGNTEAFF.

This clonotype has ten or more counts. The rearrangement joins TRBV2 to TRBJ2-7, with 7 bases matching TRBD1. J gave up 2 bases and V 4 bases, and 2 bases lay outside the gene matches. Germline V CDR1 and CDR2: SNHLY, FYNNEI. The CDR3 is made up of 13 amino acids. Here the CDR3 DNA reads TGTGCCAGCAGTGGGGACAGCACCTACGAGCAGTACTTC. This sequence encodes CASSGDSTYEQYF.

There are a few counts of this clonotype. The chain recombines TRBV20-1 with TRBJ2-3, with 7 bases aligning to TRBD1. The CDR3 sequence is 14 residues long. V lost 6 bases and J lost 1; bases outside the gene matches: 7. Germline V lookup: CDR1 DFQATT, CDR2 SNEGSKA (reference sequence). Here the CDR3 DNA reads TGCAGTGCGAGACAGGGTTCGCGCACAGATACGCAGTATTTT. Translating it yields CSARQGSRTDTQYF.

The chain uses TRBV6-5 and TRBJ2-1; TRBD2 agrees at 11 bases. There are 15 residues in the CDR3. CDR1 is MNHEY, CDR2 SVGAGI, per germline. With 4 bases clipped from V and 9 bases from J, the junction kept 8 bases outside the gene matches. In nucleotides, the CDR3 is TGTGCCAGCAGTTTGACTAGCGGGGACATCATTGAGCAGTTCTTC. Residues: CASSLTSGDIIEQFF.

This clonotype was counted many times. The gene calls are TRBV7-9 and TRBJ2-5; D call uncertain. V gave up 3 bases and J gave up 4 bases, with 6 bases separating them. Germline CDR1 is SEHNR and CDR2 is FQNEAQ (reference sequence). This CDR3 spans 12 amino acids. The CDR3 DNA follows: TGTGCCAGCAGCTTCGAAACAGAGACCCAGTACTTC. Its protein is CASSFETETQYF.

The chain couples TRBV5-4 to TRBJ1-3; D might be TRBD1 (5 bases). Germline CDR1 reads SGHNT; CDR2 reads YYREEE (reference sequence). The CDR3 is 15 amino acids. V shed 5 bases and J shed 4 bases, with 16 bases lying between them. CDR3 DNA sequence: TGTGCCAGCAGTCGGGACCTCCTGTCCGGAAACACCATATATTTT. This codes for CASSRDLLSGNTIYF. Full variable domain (outside the CDR3, taken from reference TRBV5-4 and TRBJ1-3): ETGVTQSPTHLIKTRGQQVTLRCSSQSGHNTVSWYQQALGQGPQFIFQYYREEENGRGNFPPRFSGLQFPNYSSELNVNALELDDSALYLCASSRDLLSGNTIYFGEGSWLTVV.

This clonotype was counted between two and nine times. The CDR3 loop reads CASSSSGRRTGELFF. The CDR3 bases are TGCGCCAGCAGCTCGAGCGGGAGAAGGACCGGGGAGCTGTTTTTT. This sequence joins TRBV5-1 and TRBJ2-2, with TRBD2 matching 8 bases. Germline loops: CDR1 SGHRS, CDR2 YFSETQ. V lost 3 bases and J lost 5; bases outside the gene matches: 6. CDR3 length: 15 amino acids.

The rearrangement uses TRBV20-1 and TRBJ2-7; TRBD2 matches at 11 bases. V was clipped by 6 bases and J by 2 bases; unmatched bases: 3. The CDR3 is 13 amino acids. Germline V gene data show CDR1 as DFQATT and CDR2 as SNEGSKA (reference sequence). In DNA form, the CDR3 reads TGCAGTGCCGGGACTAGCGGTCCCTACGAGCAGTACTTC. Encoded protein: CSAGTSGPYEQYF.

This clonotype was counted a few times. The chain employs TRBV6-1 and TRBJ2-1; 9 bases match TRBD2. The CDR3 length is 15 residues. The ends lost 2 bases at V and 9 bases at J; junction bases unmatched: 8. Germline V gene lookup returns CDR1 MNHNS and CDR2 SASEGT. The CDR3 coding sequence is TGTGCCAGCAGTGAAAATAGCGGGAGAGGGAGTGAGCAGTTCTTC. It codes for CASSENSGRGSEQFF.

The chain is built from TRBV19 and TRBJ1-2; D uncertain. Germline assignment: CDR1 LNHDA and CDR2 SQIVND (reference sequence). Trimming took off 1 base at V and 4 bases at J, with 10 bases between the two ends. This CDR3 is 14 amino acids long. This CDR3 is CASSIAEASYGYTF. As DNA, the CDR3 is TGTGCCAGTAGTATAGCAGAGGCAAGCTATGGCTACACCTTC.